This T cell receptor (beta chain) was captured in a study of T cell responses to AZD1222 COVID-19 vaccine. Measured with immunoSEQ multiplex PCR; TCRdb has only the in-frame clones, and not every one. Of 150,000 or so clones in the sample, 90% to 95% were seen once. This clone was seen a single time. The antigen is undetermined. Germline V CDR1 and CDR2: MNHEY, SVGAGI. The CDR3 covers 14 residues. After removal of 6 bases from V and 2 bases from J, the junction contained 5 bases not matched to a gene. The study, taken as a whole, reports: Samples come after the peak T cell response, not at day 14. Spike was spanned by vaccine-associated CD4 TCRs, with dominance at 160-218 and 743-854. Reports say nearly half of spike-specific TCRs go after unmutated variant regions. Spike-specific TCR breadth and depth rose after two AZD1222 doses.

This sequence was found in an adult in good health. Here the sequenced sample was peripheral blood, taken on day 0 of AZD1222 vaccination. This chain uses TRBV6-5 with TRBJ2-7; 9 bases map to TRBD2. The CDR3 loop reads CASRASGVPYEQYF. CDR3 DNA: TGTGCCAGCAGGGCTAGCGGGGTCCCCTACGAGCAGTACTTC.